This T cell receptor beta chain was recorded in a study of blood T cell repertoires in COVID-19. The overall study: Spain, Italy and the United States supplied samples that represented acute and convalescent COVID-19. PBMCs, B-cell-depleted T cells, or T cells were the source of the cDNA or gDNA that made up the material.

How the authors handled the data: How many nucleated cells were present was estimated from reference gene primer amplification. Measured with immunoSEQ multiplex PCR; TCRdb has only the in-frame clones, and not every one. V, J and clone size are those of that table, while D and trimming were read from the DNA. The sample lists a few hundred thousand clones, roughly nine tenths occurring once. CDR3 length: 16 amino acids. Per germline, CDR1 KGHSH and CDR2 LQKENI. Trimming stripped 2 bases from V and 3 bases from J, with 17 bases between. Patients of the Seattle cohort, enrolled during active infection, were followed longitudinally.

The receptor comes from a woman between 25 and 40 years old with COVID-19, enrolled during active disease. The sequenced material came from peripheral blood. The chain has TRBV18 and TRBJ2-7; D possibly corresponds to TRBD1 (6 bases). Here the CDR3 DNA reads TGTGCCAGCTCACCAGTGATGGGGACAAACGACTACGAGCAGTACTTC. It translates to CASSPVMGTNDYEQYF.